Listed below are T cell receptor beta chains from one sample, sequenced in a study of cytomegalovirus exposure and HLA in healthy donors. Assay: immunoSEQ multiplex PCR; the TCRdb copy retains only in-frame clones and omits some. In all, the sample yields about 51,000 clones. The sequencing sample was made of PBMCs. These receptors were obtained from a man aged 40-49 years in good health and CMV-seropositive. Both conserved end residues are part of each CDR3. The order of the fields is D gene, V gene, J gene, CDR3 DNA, CDR3 protein. The D gene is left open where the match is weak.

d_call: TRBD1; v_call: TRBV6-1; j_call: TRBJ2-3; cdr3_nt: TGTGCCAGCAGTGCACTACGACCCGGGACAGTCACAGATACGCAGTATTTT; cdr3_aa: CASSALRPGTVTDTQYF
d_call: -; v_call: TRBV19; j_call: TRBJ2-3; cdr3_nt: TGTGCCAGTAGTGAGCCAGGGGCCACAGATACGCAGTATTTT; cdr3_aa: CASSEPGATDTQYF
d_call: TRBD1; v_call: TRBV5-1; j_call: TRBJ2-5; cdr3_nt: TGCGCCAGCACATCGACAGGGGGCCAAGAGACCCAGTACTTC; cdr3_aa: CASTSTGGQETQYF
d_call: TRBD2; v_call: TRBV5-1; j_call: TRBJ2-5; cdr3_nt: TGCGCCAGCAGCTCACCTAGCGGACAAGAGACCCAGTACTTC; cdr3_aa: CASSSPSGQETQYF
d_call: -; v_call: TRBV9; j_call: TRBJ2-1; cdr3_nt: TGTGCCAGCAGCGTCCAACAATACAATGAGCAGTTCTTC; cdr3_aa: CASSVQQYNEQFF
d_call: TRBD1; v_call: TRBV6-5; j_call: TRBJ1-1; cdr3_nt: TGTGCCAGCAGTTTCGGCGACAGGGGAGGTTACGCTTTCTTT; cdr3_aa: CASSFGDRGGYAFF
d_call: -; v_call: TRBV5-6; j_call: TRBJ1-2; cdr3_nt: TGTGCCAGCAGCTGGGAGTTCGGTGGCTACACCTTC; cdr3_aa: CASSWEFGGYTF
d_call: TRBD1; v_call: TRBV28; j_call: TRBJ2-2; cdr3_nt: TGTGCCACGGTGGGACAGGGCGACACCGGGGAGCTGTTTTTT; cdr3_aa: CATVGQGDTGELFF
d_call: -; v_call: TRBV19; j_call: TRBJ1-1; cdr3_nt: TGTGCCAGTACATTGAGTTCTGAAGCTTTCTTT; cdr3_aa: CASTLSSEAFF
d_call: -; v_call: TRBV2; j_call: TRBJ2-5; cdr3_nt: TGTGCCAGCGAGGGTCAGGGGGGAGAGACCCAGTACTTC; cdr3_aa: CASEGQGGETQYF
d_call: TRBD1; v_call: TRBV19; j_call: TRBJ1-1; cdr3_nt: TGTGCCAGTAGTACCGACAGGGGTCACGCTGAAGCTTTCTTT; cdr3_aa: CASSTDRGHAEAFF
d_call: -; v_call: TRBV2; j_call: TRBJ2-1; cdr3_nt: TGTGCCAGCAGTGACAGTTCCTCCTACAATGAGCAGTTCTTC; cdr3_aa: CASSDSSSYNEQFF
d_call: -; v_call: TRBV20-1; j_call: TRBJ2-5; cdr3_nt: TGCAGTGCTAGAGATCATGAGACCCAGTACTTC; cdr3_aa: CSARDHETQYF
d_call: -; v_call: TRBV27; j_call: TRBJ1-5; cdr3_nt: TGTGCCAGCAGGTCGGGGGGGGCTCTCCGGCCCCAGCATTTT; cdr3_aa: CASRSGGALRPQHF
d_call: -; v_call: TRBV5-1; j_call: TRBJ1-2; cdr3_nt: TGCGCCAGCAGCTTGGGGCAGGGCCTCAACTATGGCTACACCTTC; cdr3_aa: CASSLGQGLNYGYTF
d_call: TRBD1; v_call: TRBV2; j_call: TRBJ1-5; cdr3_nt: TGTGCCAGCAGTGTTACGGGACAGGGACTAGTCAGCAATCAGCCCCAGCATTTT; cdr3_aa: CASSVTGQGLVSNQPQHF
d_call: -; v_call: TRBV7-9; j_call: TRBJ1-1; cdr3_nt: TGTGCCAGCAGCCCTACCAGGGAGAACACTGAAGCTTTCTTT; cdr3_aa: CASSPTRENTEAFF
d_call: TRBD2; v_call: TRBV4-1; j_call: TRBJ2-1; cdr3_nt: TGCGCCAGCAGACCAGGACTAGCGGATGAGCAGTTCTTC; cdr3_aa: CASRPGLADEQFF
d_call: TRBD1; v_call: TRBV28; j_call: TRBJ2-7; cdr3_nt: TGTGCCACCCTAACCTCAGGGGGAATTGTCTACGAGCAGTACTTC; cdr3_aa: CATLTSGGIVYEQYF
d_call: TRBD2; v_call: TRBV27; j_call: TRBJ2-7; cdr3_nt: TGTGCCAGCAGTGTCTTAGCGGGAGGGGGTGTCGAGCAGTACTTC; cdr3_aa: CASSVLAGGGVEQYF
d_call: TRBD1; v_call: TRBV2; j_call: TRBJ2-5; cdr3_nt: TGTGCCAGCAGTATGCAGGGGGCGTGGGGAGAGACCCAGTACTTC; cdr3_aa: CASSMQGAWGETQYF
d_call: -; v_call: TRBV6-5; j_call: TRBJ1-4; cdr3_nt: TGTGCCAGCAGTTACTCCCGGGGGGCTAATGAAAAACTGTTTTTT; cdr3_aa: CASSYSRGANEKLFF
d_call: TRBD1; v_call: TRBV19; j_call: TRBJ1-2; cdr3_nt: TGTGCCAGTAGTAGTGGGACAGGGGGCTATGGCTACACCTTC; cdr3_aa: CASSSGTGGYGYTF
d_call: -; v_call: TRBV7-9; j_call: TRBJ1-2; cdr3_nt: TGTGCCAGCAGCCCCGACACACCCTATGGCTACACCTTC; cdr3_aa: CASSPDTPYGYTF
d_call: -; v_call: TRBV7-3; j_call: TRBJ1-3; cdr3_nt: TGTGCCAGCAGCTTACTCGGGGATGGAGGAAACACCATATATTTT; cdr3_aa: CASSLLGDGGNTIYF
d_call: -; v_call: TRBV18; j_call: TRBJ2-7; cdr3_nt: TGTGCCAGCTCACCACCGGGCAAGCACGAGCAGTACTTC; cdr3_aa: CASSPPGKHEQYF
d_call: TRBD1; v_call: TRBV5-1; j_call: TRBJ2-5; cdr3_nt: TGCGCCAGCAGGACAGGGGTATGGGAGACCCAGTACTTC; cdr3_aa: CASRTGVWETQYF
d_call: TRBD2; v_call: TRBV28; j_call: TRBJ2-7; cdr3_nt: TGTGCCAGCAGTTCAGGACTAGTGGGCTACGAGCAGTACTTC; cdr3_aa: CASSSGLVGYEQYF
d_call: TRBD2; v_call: TRBV7-9; j_call: TRBJ2-2; cdr3_nt: TGTGCCAGCAGCCCCGGACTAGCGGGAGCTGGGGAGCTGTTTTTT; cdr3_aa: CASSPGLAGAGELFF
d_call: TRBD1; v_call: TRBV18; j_call: TRBJ1-1; cdr3_nt: TGTGCCAGCTCCCGGACAGGGTTGATAGCCGCTTTCTTT; cdr3_aa: CASSRTGLIAAFF
d_call: TRBD1; v_call: TRBV30; j_call: TRBJ2-7; cdr3_nt: TGTGCCTGGAGTAAGGGACAGGGAGTTCTCGAGCAGTACTTC; cdr3_aa: CAWSKGQGVLEQYF
d_call: TRBD1; v_call: TRBV19; j_call: TRBJ1-5; cdr3_nt: TGTGCCAGTAGTACCACAGGGGCCAGTAATCAGCCCCAGCATTTT; cdr3_aa: CASSTTGASNQPQHF
d_call: -; v_call: TRBV30; j_call: TRBJ2-5; cdr3_nt: TGTGCCTGGAGTCAAACTTTAGAGACCCAGTACTTC; cdr3_aa: CAWSQTLETQYF
d_call: -; v_call: TRBV4-2; j_call: TRBJ1-3; cdr3_nt: TGTGCCAGCAGCCAGCGACAGGCCTCGGCTGGAAACACCATATATTTT; cdr3_aa: CASSQRQASAGNTIYF
d_call: -; v_call: TRBV5-1; j_call: TRBJ2-5; cdr3_nt: TGCGCCAGCAGCTTGGGAGCGGAAGAGACCCAGTACTTC; cdr3_aa: CASSLGAEETQYF
d_call: TRBD2; v_call: TRBV7-8; j_call: TRBJ2-7; cdr3_nt: TGTGCCAGCAGCCCATTGACTAGCGGGGAATACGAGCAGTACTTC; cdr3_aa: CASSPLTSGEYEQYF
d_call: TRBD2; v_call: TRBV5-1; j_call: TRBJ2-7; cdr3_nt: TGCGCCAGCAGCTGGACCACCGGGACTAGCGGCTCCTACGAGCAGTACTTC; cdr3_aa: CASSWTTGTSGSYEQYF
d_call: -; v_call: TRBV13; j_call: TRBJ1-1; cdr3_nt: TGTGCCAGCAGCTCCCCGAGGGAAGACACTGAAGCTTTCTTT; cdr3_aa: CASSSPREDTEAFF
d_call: TRBD1; v_call: TRBV7-2; j_call: TRBJ1-4; cdr3_nt: TGTGCCAGCAGCAGAGGGGACAGTAATGAAAAACTGTTTTTT; cdr3_aa: CASSRGDSNEKLFF
d_call: -; v_call: TRBV6-1; j_call: TRBJ1-1; cdr3_nt: TGTGCCAGCAGTGGATGGGCGGGGGGGAACACTGAAGCTTTCTTT; cdr3_aa: CASSGWAGGNTEAFF
d_call: TRBD1; v_call: TRBV6-1; j_call: TRBJ2-7; cdr3_nt: TGTGCCAGCAGGGGGGACAGGTCCCCCTACGAGCAGTACTTC; cdr3_aa: CASRGDRSPYEQYF
d_call: -; v_call: TRBV18; j_call: TRBJ2-3; cdr3_nt: TGTGCCAGCTCACCTTCGGGAGATACGCAGTATTTT; cdr3_aa: CASSPSGDTQYF
d_call: TRBD2; v_call: TRBV7-3; j_call: TRBJ2-1; cdr3_nt: TGTGCCAGCAGCTCTAGCGGGGGGGCAAATGAGCAGTTCTTC; cdr3_aa: CASSSSGGANEQFF
d_call: -; v_call: TRBV6-1; j_call: TRBJ2-7; cdr3_nt: TGTGCCAGCATCCCCTCAGGGGCCGGGTACGAGCAGTACTTC; cdr3_aa: CASIPSGAGYEQYF
d_call: TRBD2; v_call: TRBV27; j_call: TRBJ2-5; cdr3_nt: TGTGCCAGCAGTCAACTGCCGGGAGGGCAGGAGACCCAGTACTTC; cdr3_aa: CASSQLPGGQETQYF
d_call: TRBD1; v_call: TRBV5-1; j_call: TRBJ2-2; cdr3_nt: TGCGCCAGCAGCCCTACCTGGACAGGGGCCACCGGGGAGCTGTTTTTT; cdr3_aa: CASSPTWTGATGELFF
d_call: -; v_call: TRBV7-9; j_call: TRBJ2-7; cdr3_nt: TGTGCCAGCAGCTTAAAGGGGTTCTACGAGCAGTACTTC; cdr3_aa: CASSLKGFYEQYF
d_call: -; v_call: TRBV4-3; j_call: TRBJ2-1; cdr3_nt: TGCGCCAGCAGCCAAGGATTAGCGACCGACCAGTTCTTC; cdr3_aa: CASSQGLATDQFF
d_call: -; v_call: TRBV28; j_call: TRBJ2-7; cdr3_nt: TGTGCCAGCAGTTTAGGCAGCTCCTACGAGCAGTACTTC; cdr3_aa: CASSLGSSYEQYF
d_call: -; v_call: TRBV28; j_call: TRBJ2-3; cdr3_nt: TGTGCCAGCAGTTTCGGGGAGTCTAGCACAGATACGCAGTATTTT; cdr3_aa: CASSFGESSTDTQYF
d_call: -; v_call: TRBV5-8; j_call: TRBJ2-1; cdr3_nt: TGTGCCAGCAGCTTGGGCGGGAATGAGCAGTTCTTC; cdr3_aa: CASSLGGNEQFF
d_call: TRBD1; v_call: TRBV7-2; j_call: TRBJ2-2; cdr3_nt: TGTGCCAGCAGCTCTCAGGGGGCGAACACCGGGGAGCTGTTTTTT; cdr3_aa: CASSSQGANTGELFF
d_call: TRBD2; v_call: TRBV7-2; j_call: TRBJ2-5; cdr3_nt: TGTGCCAGCACCCCAGGACTAGCGGGGGAGACCCAGTACTTC; cdr3_aa: CASTPGLAGETQYF
d_call: TRBD1; v_call: TRBV6-5; j_call: TRBJ1-5; cdr3_nt: TGTGCCGGCAGTGAACAGGGGAACCAGCCCCAGCATTTT; cdr3_aa: CAGSEQGNQPQHF
d_call: -; v_call: TRBV7-2; j_call: TRBJ1-6; cdr3_nt: TGTGCCAGCGGTCAGGGGTATAATTCACCCCTCCACTTT; cdr3_aa: CASGQGYNSPLHF